Listed below are T cell receptor beta chains from one sample, sequenced in a study of radiation and T cells in renal cell carcinoma. Some clones are missing from TCRdb's copy, which holds only in-frame ones; the method was immunoSEQ multiplex PCR. The table lists approximately 16,000 clones, roughly 60% of them singletons. Material: tumor tissue, obtained from a patient whose treatment was nephrectomy without radiotherapy. These receptors were collected from a man aged 35 to 55 with renal cell carcinoma. The CDR3 runs from the conserved cysteine through the conserved F or W. D genes are given only for firm matches. For some rows the clone size is stated as once, few or many, or as a class when expanded; others skip it.

-	TRBJ1-6	-	TRBV5-4	TGTGCCAGCAAAGGGCCAACAAATTCACCCCTCCACTTT	CASKGPTNSPLHF
few	TRBJ1-4	-	TRBV4-3	TGCGCCAGCAGCCAAGATCTTAGCCCTGGGAATGAAAAACTGTTTTTT	CASSQDLSPGNEKLFF
-	TRBJ2-4	TRBD1	TRBV14	TGTGCCAGCAGCCCCGTCGGACAGGGACAAGCCAAAAACATTCAGTACTTC	CASSPVGQGQAKNIQYF
-	TRBJ2-5	TRBD2	TRBV7-7	TGTGCCAGCAGCCCCGGGACTAGCGGGGAGAAGACCCAGTACTTC	CASSPGTSGEKTQYF
-	TRBJ1-2	-	TRBV13	TGCGCCAGCAGCCAAGCCCATATTCCGGGAGAAGGTGGCTACACCTTC	CASSQAHIPGEGGYTF
-	TRBJ1-2	TRBD1	TRBV9	TGTGCCAGCAGCGGGGGGGACAGGGCTAAACTTGGCTACACCTTC	CASSGGDRAKLGYTF
few	TRBJ1-4	-	TRBV5-1	TGCGCCAGCAGCTTCCGAGACAGGTCCCCTTCGGGTAATGAAAAACTGTTTTTT	CASSFRDRSPSGNEKLFF
-	TRBJ2-3	-	TRBV5-1	TGCGCCAGCAGCGGGGGGACAGATACGCAGTATTTT	CASSGGTDTQYF
-	TRBJ2-7	-	TRBV4-3	TGCGCCAGCAGCCAAGCCCTAAGGGTCCCTTTCTACGAGCAGTACTTC	CASSQALRVPFYEQYF
-	TRBJ1-4	-	TRBV5-1	TGCGCCAGCAGCTTGGAGGGCAGGAATGAAAAACTGTTTTTT	CASSLEGRNEKLFF
medium-sized	TRBJ1-6	-	TRBV6-5	TGTGCCAGCAAGGTTGGGGAAGATGGTAATTCACCCCTCCACTTT	CASKVGEDGNSPLHF
-	TRBJ1-6	-	TRBV5-1	TGCGCCAGCAGGGCGTTGAGGGGTTCACCCCTCCACTTT	CASRALRGSPLHF
-	TRBJ1-3	-	TRBV7-2	TGTGCCAGCAGCTTAGGAGACGGCAGGGTATACGGAAACACCATATATTTT	CASSLGDGRVYGNTIYF
-	TRBJ2-3	TRBD2	TRBV6-4	TGTGCCAGCAGCCCGTCCAGCGGGGGGGCAACAGATACGCAGTATTTT	CASSPSSGGATDTQYF
few	TRBJ2-5	-	TRBV5-1	TGCGCCAGCAGCTTGGACACGGGACAAGAGACCCAGTACTTC	CASSLDTGQETQYF
medium-sized	TRBJ2-1	-	TRBV6-4	TGTGCCAGCAGTGCCGGGGACTCCTACAATGAGCAGTTCTTC	CASSAGDSYNEQFF
once	TRBJ2-7	TRBD1	TRBV29-1	TGCAGCGTCGGCGCCGGGACAGCGTCCTACGAGCAGTACTTC	CSVGAGTASYEQYF
-	TRBJ2-7	TRBD1	TRBV29-1	TGCAGCGTTTACTCCGGGACAGGCCGGGAGTACTTC	CSVYSGTGREYF
-	TRBJ1-6	-	TRBV5-4	TGTGCCAGCAGCTTCAGATACGATAATTCACCCCTCCACTTT	CASSFRYDNSPLHF
few	TRBJ2-3	-	TRBV4-3	TGCGCCAGCAGCCAAGATCTGCCAGATACGCAGTATTTT	CASSQDLPDTQYF
-	TRBJ1-2	TRBD1	TRBV5-5	TGTGCCAGCAGCCCAGGACAGGTTGATTACACCTTC	CASSPGQVDYTF
once	TRBJ1-2	TRBD1	TRBV6-1	TGTGCCAGCAGTGAGGGACAGGGGATCAGCTATGGCTACACCTTC	CASSEGQGISYGYTF
-	TRBJ2-1	-	TRBV10-3	TGTGCCATCAAAAAGGGGGTTACCTACAATGAGCAGTTCTTC	CAIKKGVTYNEQFF
-	TRBJ1-1	-	TRBV6-5	TGTGCCAGCAGTTACTCATCAGGGAAAGCTTTCTTT	CASSYSSGKAFF
-	TRBJ1-2	-	TRBV29-1	TGCAGCGTTCGGGCAGCAGCTAACTATGGCTACACCTTC	CSVRAAANYGYTF
-	TRBJ1-5	-	TRBV6-9	TGTGCCAGCAGTTCCGTTTATAGCAATCAGCCCCAGCATTTT	CASSSVYSNQPQHF
once	TRBJ1-3	-	TRBV5-6	TGTGCCAGCAGCTTGTGGGCTGGAAACACCATATATTTT	CASSLWAGNTIYF
few	TRBJ2-7	-	TRBV4-3	TGCGCCAGCAGCCAAGATTCACTCTCCTACGAGCAGTACTTC	CASSQDSLSYEQYF
-	TRBJ2-3	-	TRBV18	TGTGCCAGCTCACACCCCGGAGATACGCAGTATTTT	CASSHPGDTQYF
few	TRBJ1-5	-	TRBV6-1	TGTGCCAGCAGTGGAAGATTGACCAGGGTAAGCAATCAGCCCCAGCATTTT	CASSGRLTRVSNQPQHF
-	TRBJ1-6	-	TRBV7-2	TGTGCCAGCAGCTTAGAAGGGGCCCTGGGTTCACCCCTCCACTTT	CASSLEGALGSPLHF
medium-sized	TRBJ2-2	-	TRBV5-1	TGCGCCAGCAGCCGGCACACCGGGGAGCTGTTTTTT	CASSRHTGELFF
-	TRBJ2-1	TRBD2	TRBV25-1	TGTGCCAGCAGGACTAGCGGGGATAACAATGAGCAGTTCTTC	CASRTSGDNNEQFF
-	TRBJ1-1	-	TRBV15	TGTGCCACCAGCAGACCCACGGCGGGTTCGGACACTGAAGCTTTCTTT	CATSRPTAGSDTEAFF
medium-sized	TRBJ1-1	TRBD1	TRBV5-8	TGTGCCAGCAGCTTACAGGGGAGCACTGAAGCTTTCTTT	CASSLQGSTEAFF
few	TRBJ2-1	-	TRBV5-1	TGCGCCAGCAGCTTGGTCGAACGAGGTGAGCAGTTCTTC	CASSLVERGEQFF
-	TRBJ1-2	-	TRBV6-4	TGTGCCAGCAGGGTGGACAGACCTAACTATGGCTACACCTTC	CASRVDRPNYGYTF
-	TRBJ1-5	-	TRBV19	TGTGCCAGTAGTGCATTAGGACAGATCGATCAGCCCCAGCATTTT	CASSALGQIDQPQHF
-	TRBJ2-2	-	TRBV13	TGTGCCAGCACCCAAGGGGTGAACACCGGGGAGCTGTTTTTT	CASTQGVNTGELFF
-	TRBJ1-6	TRBD1	TRBV6-5	TGTGCCAGCAGTTTTACCGGGACAGGGGATTCACCCCTCCACTTT	CASSFTGTGDSPLHF
-	TRBJ2-1	TRBD1	TRBV27	TGTGCCAGCAGTCCAGAGACAGGGCAGTACAATGAGCAGTTCTTC	CASSPETGQYNEQFF
-	TRBJ1-4	-	TRBV5-1	TGCGCCAGCAGCTTGACTGGTAATGAAAAACTGTTTTTT	CASSLTGNEKLFF
-	TRBJ2-1	-	TRBV30	TGTGCCTGGAATCGGGCCCATGAGCAGTTCTTC	CAWNRAHEQFF
-	TRBJ1-2	TRBD1	TRBV7-2	TGTGCCAGCAGCTTGAACCGGGACAGTTATGGCTACACCTTC	CASSLNRDSYGYTF
-	TRBJ2-5	-	TRBV5-1	TGCGCCAGCAGCTTGGCAGTCGAAGAGACCCAGTACTTC	CASSLAVEETQYF